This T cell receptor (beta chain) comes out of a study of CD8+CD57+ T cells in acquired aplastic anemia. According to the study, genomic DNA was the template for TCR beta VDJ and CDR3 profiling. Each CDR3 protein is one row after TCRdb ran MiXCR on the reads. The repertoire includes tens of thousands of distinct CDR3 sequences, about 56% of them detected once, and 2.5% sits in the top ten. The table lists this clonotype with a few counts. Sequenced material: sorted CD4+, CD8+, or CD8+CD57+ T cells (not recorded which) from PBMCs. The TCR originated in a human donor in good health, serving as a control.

Here the CDR3 reads CASSDLGTVNSPLHF. The CDR3 nucleotides read TGTGCCAGCAGTGACTTGGGGACAGTGAACTCACCCCTCCACTTT. V usage is TRBV25-1 and J usage is TRBJ1-6, with 7 nucleotides matching TRBD1. Losses at the gene ends were 3 bases for V and 10 bases for J; bases not matched to a gene: 9. Per the germline V gene, CDR1 is MGHDK and CDR2 is SYGVNS. The CDR3 extends over 15 amino acids.